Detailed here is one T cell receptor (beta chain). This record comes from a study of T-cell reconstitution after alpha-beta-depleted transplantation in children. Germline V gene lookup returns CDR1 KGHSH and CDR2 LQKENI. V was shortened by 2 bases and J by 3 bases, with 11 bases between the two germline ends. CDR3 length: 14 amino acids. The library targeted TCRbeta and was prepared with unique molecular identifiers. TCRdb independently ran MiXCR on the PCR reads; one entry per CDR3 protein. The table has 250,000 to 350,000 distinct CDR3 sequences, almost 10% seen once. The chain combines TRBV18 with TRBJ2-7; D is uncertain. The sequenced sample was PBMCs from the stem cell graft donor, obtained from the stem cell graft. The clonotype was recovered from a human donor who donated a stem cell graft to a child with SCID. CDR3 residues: CASSPGQAYYEQYF. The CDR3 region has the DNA TGTGCCAGCTCACCAGGGCAGGCGTACTACGAGCAGTACTTC.